The 31 T cell receptor beta chains below come from one sample, sequenced in a study of a mutant IDH1 vaccine in newly diagnosed glioma. The time point denotes: week 23, last vaccination. Doses of 300 ug of mutant IDH1 20-mer peptide were given with topical imiquimod. Generated by immunoSEQ multiplex PCR, the TCRdb table keeps only in-frame clones and is missing some. The table records approximately 62,000 clones, approximately 85% of them present only once. The antigens of these receptors remain unknown. This material consisted of PBMCs, taken from a glioma patient whose treatment included an IDH1 peptide vaccine. These receptor sequences come from a man aged 25-40 years with glioma.

The chain is built from TRBV9 and TRBJ2-7; D unresolved. The length of the CDR3 is 14 residues. Trimming removed 0 bases at V and 6 bases at J, with 13 bases between. The germline gives CDR1 SGDLS, CDR2 YYNGEE. Here the CDR3 reads CASSVAGGTCEQYF. CDR3 DNA: TGTGCCAGCAGCGTAGCTGGCGGAACCTGCGAGCAGTACTTC. Supplemented by reference TRBV9 and TRBJ2-7, the full variable domain reads DSGVTQTPKHLITATGQRVTLRCSPRSGDLSVYWYQQSLDQGLQFLIQYYNGEERAKGNILERFSAQQFPDLHSELNLSSLELGDSALYFCASSVAGGTCEQYFGPGTRLTVT.

The chain employs TRBV6-1 and TRBJ2-3; 10 bases are a match to TRBD2. This CDR3 region has 16 residues. CDR1 is MNHNS, CDR2 SASEGT, per germline. V shed 3 bases, J shed 5 bases, and the junction held 8 bases outside the gene matches. The DNA of the CDR3 is TGTGCCAGCAGTGATCGGGCTAGCGGGGGTGGAGATACGCAGTATTTT. It encodes CASSDRASGGGDTQYF.

V usage is TRBV25-1 and J usage is TRBJ2-7, with D tentatively TRBD2 (6 bases). From germline, CDR1 is MGHDK and CDR2 SYGVNS. The ends were cut back, 3 bases at V and 3 bases at J, with 9 bases in the middle. This CDR3 region has 13 residues. The CDR3 bases are TGTGCCAGCAGTGAGTTCGGGGGCTACGAGCAGTACTTC. This sequence encodes CASSEFGGYEQYF.

This chain connects TRBV28 to TRBJ1-6, with D hard to call. The ends were cut back, 6 bases at V and 0 bases at J, with 12 bases in the middle. The CDR3 totals 16 residues. Germline V lookup: CDR1 MDHEN, CDR2 SYDVKM. The CDR3 protein is CASSRDLSSYNSPLHF. The CDR3 coding sequence is TGTGCCAGCAGCCGCGACCTTAGCTCCTATAATTCACCCCTCCACTTT.

The chain has TRBV4-2 and TRBJ1-1; D is undetermined. CDR3 length equals 13 residues. Germline V CDR1 and CDR2: LGHNA, YNFKEQ. V lost 0 bases and J 4 bases, leaving 6 bases between the germline ends. CDR3 loop: CASSQDSTTEAFF. Written as DNA, the CDR3 is TGTGCCAGCAGCCAAGACAGCACCACTGAAGCTTTCTTT.

The chain recombines TRBV6-1 with TRBJ2-5, with 7 bases matching TRBD2. Trimming removed 1 base from V and 1 base from J; junction bases left unmatched: 0. This CDR3 comprises 14 residues. Looked up from germline, CDR1 is MNHNS and CDR2 is SASEGT. CDR3 loop: CASSEGGGQETQYF. CDR3 coding DNA: TGTGCCAGCAGTGAAGGGGGGGGCCAAGAGACCCAGTACTTC.

The V and J genes are TRBV7-9 and TRBJ2-1, with 7 bases that match TRBD1. CDR1 and CDR2 (germline): SEHNR, FQNEAQ (reference sequence). The CDR3 is 11 amino acids. The junction had 6 bases not matched to a gene; V was cut back by 5 bases and J by 14 bases. CDR3 nucleotides: TGTGCCAGCAGCATGACAGGGAGTGAGTTCTTC. It specifies CASSMTGSEFF.

The chain joins TRBV27 to TRBJ2-3; 7 nucleotides match TRBD2. J was trimmed by 4 bases and V by 2 bases; bases with no gene match: 6. Germline V lookup: CDR1 MNHEY, CDR2 SMNVEV (reference sequence). The CDR3 has 15 amino acids. As DNA, the CDR3 is TGTGCCAGCAGTTTAGCTTGGGGGGGAGCAGATACGCAGTATTTT. Translation gives CASSLAWGGADTQYF.

V gene TRBV5-4 combines with J gene TRBJ2-7; the match to TRBD1 covers 11 bases. Germline V CDR1 and CDR2: SGHNT, YYREEE (reference sequence). This CDR3 is built from 15 residues. Trimming removed 2 bases from V and 4 bases from J; junction bases left unmatched: 5. The CDR3: CASSFFRDRGYEQYF. In nucleotides, the CDR3 is TGTGCCAGCAGCTTTTTCCGGGACAGGGGGTACGAGCAGTACTTC.

The rearrangement joins TRBV5-5 to TRBJ1-3; D is undetermined. Germline V gene lookup returns CDR1 SGHKS and CDR2 YYEKEE (reference sequence). Trimming pared 4 bases from V and 5 bases from J, leaving 19 bases between. The CDR3 length is 16 residues. CDR3 protein: CASSPGFIPGRNTIYF. In DNA form, the CDR3 reads TGTGCCAGCAGCCCTGGGTTTATACCAGGAAGAAACACCATATATTTT.

The table lists this clone with a count of one. The chain recombines TRBV18 with TRBJ2-7; possibly TRBD1 for D (5 bases). V lost 2 bases and J 0 bases, leaving 11 bases between the germline ends. This CDR3 comprises 15 residues. Germline CDR1 KGHSH, CDR2 LQKENI. The CDR3 DNA is TGTGCCAGCTCACCAGGACACCTTTACTCCTACGAGCAGTACTTC. Translated, it gives CASSPGHLYSYEQYF.

The chain recombines TRBV5-6 with TRBJ2-7, with D tentatively TRBD1 (5 bases). Germline V gene data show CDR1 as SGHDT and CDR2 as YYEEEE. V lost 6 bases to trimming and J lost 1 base, with 20 bases between them. The CDR3 totals 16 residues. In DNA, the CDR3 is TGTGCCAGCAAAAAGCTTGGGGCGGTACAGTCCTACGAGCAGTACTTC. This encodes CASKKLGAVQSYEQYF.

The V and J genes are TRBV6-5 and TRBJ2-5, with a possible D match to TRBD2 (6 bases). The CDR3 spans 14 residues. V lost 0 bases and J 2 bases, leaving 7 bases between the germline ends. Per germline, CDR1 MNHEY and CDR2 SVGAGI. CDR3 sequence: CASSYSGLQETQYF. The CDR3 DNA follows: TGTGCCAGCAGTTACTCCGGACTACAAGAGACCCAGTACTTC.

The rearrangement uses TRBV7-9 and TRBJ2-2; maybe TRBD2 (6 bases). The CDR3 is made up of 16 amino acids. Germline V gene data show CDR1 as SEHNR and CDR2 as FQNEAQ (reference sequence). V dropped 1 base and J dropped 0 bases, with 9 bases sitting between them. CDR3 loop: CASSLGRGANTGELFF. In DNA form, the CDR3 reads TGTGCCAGCAGCTTAGGGAGGGGTGCGAACACCGGGGAGCTGTTTTTT.

V usage is TRBV4-1 and J usage is TRBJ2-1; 7 nucleotides line up with TRBD1. Trimming took 3 bases from V and 12 from J; bases not matched to a gene: 2. CDR1 and CDR2 (germline): MGHRA, YSYEKL. CDR3 length: 11 residues. Here the CDR3 reads CASSQGQLQFF. In DNA, the CDR3 is TGCGCCAGCAGCCAGGGACAGCTGCAGTTCTTC.

The chain couples TRBV5-1 to TRBJ1-3, with 9 bases lining up with TRBD1. Germline V lookup: CDR1 SGHRS, CDR2 YFSETQ. This CDR3 is built from 14 residues. The V segment lost 3 bases and the J segment 8 bases; nucleotides outside the gene matches: 6. The CDR3 loop reads CASSSGTGYDTIYF. CDR3 bases: TGCGCCAGCAGCTCCGGGACAGGGTATGACACCATATATTTT.

The rearrangement uses TRBV28 and TRBJ1-1, with 7 bases that match TRBD1. CDR1 MDHEN and CDR2 SYDVKM come from the germline V gene. This CDR3 contains 14 residues. Trimming cost V 6 bases and J 10 bases; bases outside gene matches: 14. The CDR3 reads CASSLHGTDAAAFF. CDR3 nucleotides: TGTGCCAGCAGCTTGCACGGGACAGACGCCGCAGCTTTCTTT. The complete variable domain, with remaining parts taken from reference TRBV28 and TRBJ1-1, reads DVKVTQSSRYLVKRTGEKVFLECVQDMDHENMFWYRQDPGLGLRLIYFSYDVKMKEKGDIPEGYSVSREKKERFSLILESASTNQTSMYLCASSLHGTDAAAFFGQGTRLTVV.

This sequence joins TRBV27 and TRBJ2-3; possibly TRBD1 for D (6 bases). CDR1 is MNHEY, CDR2 SMNVEV, per germline (reference sequence). Deletions cut 3 bases from V and 2 bases from J, with 12 bases between. The CDR3 is 15 residues long. CDR3 residues: CASSFGTLVTDTQYF. Here the CDR3 DNA reads TGTGCCAGCAGTTTCGGGACATTAGTCACAGATACGCAGTATTTT.

This chain joins TRBV6-5 and TRBJ2-3; a weak D match, TRBD2 (6 bases). Germline CDR1 is MNHEY and CDR2 is SVGAGI. Trimming stripped 6 bases from V and 2 bases from J, with 15 bases between. The CDR3 has 15 residues. CDR3 bases: TGTGCCAGCAGAGGCGGGACTCCTTCCACAGATACGCAGTATTTT. Translated, it gives CASRGGTPSTDTQYF.

The chain recombines TRBV4-1 with TRBJ1-1; 10 positions agree with TRBD1. The J segment lost 4 bases and the V segment lost 0 bases, leaving 8 bases of the junction unmatched. Germline V gene sequence: CDR1 MGHRA, CDR2 YSYEKL. The CDR3 is 17 amino acids. This CDR3 is CASSQDDRGRKGTEAFF. The CDR3 DNA reads TGCGCCAGCAGCCAAGATGACAGGGGGCGGAAGGGCACTGAAGCTTTCTTT.

This clone is a singleton in its sample. J is TRBJ1-5 and V is TRBV6-1; D is perhaps TRBD1 (5 bases). The CDR3 runs to 16 residues. V lost 1 base and J lost 10, with 20 bases in between. The germline gives CDR1 MNHNS, CDR2 SASEGT. This CDR3 reads CASSEERAGEGLPQHF. The CDR3 coding sequence is TGTGCCAGCAGTGAAGAAAGGGCGGGGGAAGGTCTTCCCCAGCATTTT.

The rearrangement joins TRBV6-1 to TRBJ2-3; D is uncertain. CDR3 length: 14 residues. Germline-derived CDR1 and CDR2 are MNHNS and SASEGT. V was shortened by 4 bases and J by 0 bases, with 8 bases between the two germline ends. The CDR3 coding sequence is TGTGCCAGCAGTGTTCAGATTAGCACAGATACGCAGTATTTT. Translating gives CASSVQISTDTQYF.

The chain is built from TRBV6-5 and TRBJ2-5; either TRBD1 or TRBD2 may supply D (5 bases each). TRBJ2-7 explains the end of the DNA better; the J call may be wrong. This CDR3 contains 12 residues. CDR1 is MNHEY, CDR2 SVGAGI, per germline. CDR3 DNA: TGTGCTTCCGGGGCGGGCGGCTACGAGCAGTACTTC. It encodes CASGAGGYEQYF.

In DNA form, the CDR3 reads TGTGCCAGCAGTGGCCAGTTTAGCAATCAGCCCCAGCATTTT. Residues: CASSGQFSNQPQHF. The rearrangement joins TRBV6-1 to TRBJ1-5; no firm D call. Trimming shortened V by 4 bases and J by 0 bases, and 7 bases separated the two germline ends. CDR1 and CDR2 from the germline V gene are MNHNS and SASEGT. The CDR3 has 14 amino acids.

This rearrangement joins TRBV9 to TRBJ2-1; 9 positions match TRBD2. CDR1 SGDLS and CDR2 YYNGEE come from the germline V gene. Losses at the gene ends were 4 bases for V and 3 bases for J; bases not matched to a gene: 11. The CDR3 extends over 17 amino acids. The CDR3 sequence is CASSTHWAGGSYNEQFF. The CDR3 DNA reads as TGTGCCAGCAGCACCCACTGGGCGGGGGGGAGCTACAATGAGCAGTTCTTC.

This clone was detected a few times. V usage is TRBV18 and J usage is TRBJ1-5; possible D gene TRBD1, 5 bases. Trimming took off 1 base at V and 5 bases at J, with 9 bases between the two ends. This CDR3 has 14 residues. Germline loops: CDR1 KGHSH, CDR2 LQKENI. The CDR3 reads CASSPLQGDQPQHF. CDR3 in DNA: TGTGCCAGCTCACCACTTCAGGGCGATCAGCCCCAGCATTTT.

J is TRBJ1-5 and V is TRBV6-6; D not resolved. Germline CDR1 and CDR2: MNHNY and SVGAGI (reference sequence). The CDR3 totals 15 residues. V was trimmed by 8 bases and J by 2 bases, leaving 16 bases between them. The CDR3 is CASCREVTGNQPQHF. CDR3 DNA sequence: TGTGCCAGCTGTCGGGAAGTTACCGGCAATCAGCCCCAGCATTTT.

The J gene is TRBJ1-5, the V gene TRBV6-6; D gene uncertain. The V gene's germline CDR1 is MNHNY and CDR2 SVGAGI (reference sequence). Trimming took 6 bases from V and 0 from J, leaving 9 bases between them. There are 14 residues in the CDR3. The CDR3 DNA is TGTGCCAGCAGGAGAGAAAATAGCAATCAGCCCCAGCATTTT. Its translation is CASRRENSNQPQHF.

The chain is built from TRBV2 and TRBJ2-7; tentatively, D is TRBD1 (5 bases). CDR3 length: 13 amino acids. Germline V gene sequence: CDR1 SNHLY, CDR2 FYNNEI. Deletions cut 7 bases from V and 7 bases from J, with 17 bases between. CDR3 sequence reads: CASTLKGASEQYF. Written as DNA, the CDR3 is TGTGCCAGCACCCTCAAAGGGGCTAGTGAGCAGTACTTC.

This clone appeared once. The V call is TRBV5-1, the J call TRBJ2-2; D uncertain. This CDR3 comprises 13 residues. The germline V gene has CDR1 SGHRS and CDR2 YFSETQ. V lost 5 bases and J 5 bases, leaving 10 bases between the germline ends. CDR3 amino acids: CASSLVGTGELFF. CDR3 sequence (DNA): TGCGCCAGCAGTCTCGTTGGGACCGGGGAGCTGTTTTTT.

The genes are TRBV6-1 and TRBJ1-2; no definite D call. V was trimmed by 4 bases and J by 0 bases, leaving 15 bases between them. This CDR3 has 16 residues. Looked up from germline, CDR1 is MNHNS and CDR2 is SASEGT. CDR3 nucleotides: TGTGCCAGCAGTGGACCCCGGGCTTCGGCTAACTATGGCTACACCTTC. It specifies CASSGPRASANYGYTF.